This T cell receptor (beta chain) was sequenced during a study of PD-1 blockade in mismatch repair-deficient tumors. In the study overall: Patients had about eleven mismatch repair-deficient cancer types and were previously treated and progressing. General study findings and limits: Rapid post-treatment expansion, then contraction, generally preceding radiologic response, marked tumor-resident clones.

Only in-frame clones appear in the TCRdb table, and some are missing; sequencing was by immunoSEQ multiplex PCR. The sample yields roughly 120,000 clones, more than 60% seen once. From germline, CDR1 is SGHDN and CDR2 FVKESK. The CDR3 contains 19 residues. J lost 0 bases, V lost 2 bases, and 14 bases had no gene match. This clone was picked up one time. No antigen is known for it. The chain couples TRBV14 to TRBJ1-2; 8 bases match TRBD1. The TCR sequence derives from an adult with mismatch repair-deficient cancer. This specimen was peripheral blood, taken about 60 weeks after starting pembrolizumab. The CDR3 spells CASSQTWGQEAVANYGYTF. CDR3 nucleotide sequence: TGTGCCAGCAGCCAAACTTGGGGACAGGAAGCCGTAGCTAACTATGGCTACACCTTC.